This T cell receptor (beta chain) comes out of a study of T-cell reconstitution after alpha-beta-depleted transplantation in children. About this clonotype: Its antigen is unidentified.

Notes on the study in general: Recipient T cells and thymic progenitors that survived gave rise to the high TCRbeta diversity observed at day 60 in some patients.

A TCRbeta library incorporating unique molecular identifiers was prepared. Each CDR3 protein gets one entry after TCRdb re-called the PCR reads with MiXCR. Of about 27,000 distinct CDR3 sequences in the sample, 15% to 20% are singletons; the top ten hold around 33%. This TCR derives from a male patient between 2 and 10 years old who had a stem cell transplant for acute lymphoblastic leukemia, so the T cells may come from the graft donor. The sample consisted of PBMCs, mostly from graft donor cells, taken 60 days after TCRalphabeta/CD19-depleted stem cell transplant.

The CDR3 DNA reads TGTGCCGCGTTCAGGGGGCTACTAGACGAGCAGTACTTC. Its translation: CAAFRGLLDEQYF. The chain is built from TRBV24-1 and TRBJ2-7; 8 positions match TRBD1. The CDR3 consists of 13 residues. Germline CDR1 reads KGHDR; CDR2 reads SFDVKD. Germline trimming cut 12 bases from V and 5 bases from J; bases unmatched to any gene: 11.